This T cell receptor beta chain was captured in a study of cytomegalovirus exposure and HLA in healthy donors. Whole-study findings and limits: The study put roughly 160 TCR beta chains on its list as cytomegalovirus-associated.

The CDR3 spans 15 residues. The germline CDR1 and CDR2 sequences are LNHNV and YYDKDF (reference sequence). V gave up 2 bases and J gave up 5 bases, with 15 bases separating them. About this clone: Its antigen is undetermined.

The primer mix had 60 Vbeta and 13 Jbeta primers. Data came from immunoSEQ multiplex PCR; TCRdb stores just in-frame clones and leaves some out. The sample carries more than 95,000 clones, over 70% recorded once. These donors, healthy bone marrow donors, were studied. This chain connects TRBV15 to TRBJ2-5; maybe TRBD1 (6 bases). This sequence originates from a male donor in good health and CMV-seronegative. Sequenced input: PBMCs. The CDR3 sequence is CATSRRRGSTETQYF. The CDR3 DNA sequence: TGTGCCACCAGCAGACGCAGGGGTTCTACGGAGACCCAGTACTTC.